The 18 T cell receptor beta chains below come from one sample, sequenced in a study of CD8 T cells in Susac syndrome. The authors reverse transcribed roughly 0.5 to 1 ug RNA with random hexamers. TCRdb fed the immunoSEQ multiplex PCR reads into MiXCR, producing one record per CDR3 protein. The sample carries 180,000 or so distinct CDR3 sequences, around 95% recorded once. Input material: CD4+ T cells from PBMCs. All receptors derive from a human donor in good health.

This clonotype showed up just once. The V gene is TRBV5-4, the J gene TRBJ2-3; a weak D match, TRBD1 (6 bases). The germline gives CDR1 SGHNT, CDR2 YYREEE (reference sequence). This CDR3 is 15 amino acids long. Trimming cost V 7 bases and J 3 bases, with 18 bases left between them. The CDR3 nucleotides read TGTGCCAGCGCCCTGTACCCGGGGACAACAGATACGCAGTATTTT. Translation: CASALYPGTTDTQYF.

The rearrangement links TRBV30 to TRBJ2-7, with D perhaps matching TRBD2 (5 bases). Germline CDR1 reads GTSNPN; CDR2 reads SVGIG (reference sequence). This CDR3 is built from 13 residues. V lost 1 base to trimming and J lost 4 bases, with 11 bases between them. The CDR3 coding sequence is TGTGCCTGGAGTGGAGGGTTCTGGTACGAGCAGTACGTC. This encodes CAWSGGFWYEQYV.

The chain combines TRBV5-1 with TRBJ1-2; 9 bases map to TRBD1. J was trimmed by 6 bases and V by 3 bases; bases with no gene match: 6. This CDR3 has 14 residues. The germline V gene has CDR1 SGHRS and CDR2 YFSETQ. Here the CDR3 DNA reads TGCGCCAGCAGCTCACCGGGACAGGGCCATGGCTACACCTTC. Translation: CASSSPGQGHGYTF.

The CDR3 DNA reads as TGTGCCAGCACCAGGGGACGGATAATCACCGGGGAGCTGTTTTTT. Translated: CASTRGRIITGELFF. The chain joins TRBV12-3 or TRBV12-4 to TRBJ2-2; possibly TRBD1 for D (6 bases). V was pared by 7 bases and J by 4 bases, with 16 bases between. This CDR3 spans 15 amino acids.

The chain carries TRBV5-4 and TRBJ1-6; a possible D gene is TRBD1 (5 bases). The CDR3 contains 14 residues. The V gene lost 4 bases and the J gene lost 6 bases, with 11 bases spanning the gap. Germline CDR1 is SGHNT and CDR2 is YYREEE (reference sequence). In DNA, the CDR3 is TGTGCCAGCAGCCGTGGGGACCCTAATTCACCCCTCCACTTT. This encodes CASSRGDPNSPLHF.

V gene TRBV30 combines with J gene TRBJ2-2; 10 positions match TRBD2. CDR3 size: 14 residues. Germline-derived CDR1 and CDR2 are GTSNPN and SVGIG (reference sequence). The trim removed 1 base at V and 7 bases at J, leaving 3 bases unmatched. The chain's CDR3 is CAWSAGLASGELFF. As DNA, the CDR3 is TGTGCCTGGAGTGCGGGACTAGCGAGCGGGGAGCTGTTTTTT.

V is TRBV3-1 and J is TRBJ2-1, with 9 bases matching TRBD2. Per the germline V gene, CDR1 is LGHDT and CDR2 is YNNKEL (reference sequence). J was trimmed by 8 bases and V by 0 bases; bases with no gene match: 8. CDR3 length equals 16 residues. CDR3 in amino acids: CASSQEIGLALDEQFF. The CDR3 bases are TGTGCCAGCAGCCAAGAGATTGGACTAGCGTTGGATGAGCAGTTCTTC.

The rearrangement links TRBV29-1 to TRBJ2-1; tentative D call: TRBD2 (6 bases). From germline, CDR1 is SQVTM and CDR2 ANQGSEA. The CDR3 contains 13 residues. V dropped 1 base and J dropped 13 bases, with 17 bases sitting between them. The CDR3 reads CSVEGHQGGHQFF. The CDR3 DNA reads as TGCAGCGTTGAAGGTCATCAGGGAGGTCATCAGTTCTTC.

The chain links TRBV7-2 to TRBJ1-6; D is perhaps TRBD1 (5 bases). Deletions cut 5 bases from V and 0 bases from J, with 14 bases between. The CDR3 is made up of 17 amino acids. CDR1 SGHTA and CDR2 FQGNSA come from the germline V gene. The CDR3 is CASSPGPINSYNSPLHF. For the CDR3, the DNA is TGTGCCAGCAGCCCGGGGCCCATAAACTCCTATAATTCACCCCTCCACTTT.

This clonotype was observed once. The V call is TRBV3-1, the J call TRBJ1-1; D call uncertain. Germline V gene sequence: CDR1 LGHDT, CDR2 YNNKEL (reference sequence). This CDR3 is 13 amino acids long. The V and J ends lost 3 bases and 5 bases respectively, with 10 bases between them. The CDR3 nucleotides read TGTGCCAGCAGCCAGGGGAGCGCAACTGAAGCTTTCTTT. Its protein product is CASSQGSATEAFF. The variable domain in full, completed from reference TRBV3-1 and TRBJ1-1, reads DTAVSQTPKYLVTQMGNDKSIKCEQNLGHDTMYWYKQDSKKFLKIMFSYNNKELIINETVPNRFSPKSPDKAHLNLHINSLELGDSAVYFCASSQGSATEAFFGQGTRLTVV.

CDR3 DNA sequence: TGTGCCAGCAGCCAACCTTTGTCCCGGGGGTCAGATACGCAGTATTTT. Translated, it gives CASSQPLSRGSDTQYF. The chain joins TRBV3-1 to TRBJ2-3; tentatively, D is TRBD2 (6 bases). Trimming removed 2 bases at V and 4 bases at J, with 16 bases between. The germline V gene has CDR1 LGHDT and CDR2 YNNKEL (reference sequence). The CDR3 runs 16 residues.

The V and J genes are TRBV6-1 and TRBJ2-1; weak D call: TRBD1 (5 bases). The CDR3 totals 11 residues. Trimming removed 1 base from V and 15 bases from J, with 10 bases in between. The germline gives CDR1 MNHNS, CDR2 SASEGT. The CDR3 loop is CASSEGPGAFF. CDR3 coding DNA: TGTGCCAGCAGTGAAGGGCCTGGGGCGTTCTTC.

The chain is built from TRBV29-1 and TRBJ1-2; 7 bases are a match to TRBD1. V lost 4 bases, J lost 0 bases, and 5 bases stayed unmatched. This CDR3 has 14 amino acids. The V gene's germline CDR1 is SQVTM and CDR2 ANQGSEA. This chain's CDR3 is CSVGQGQANYGYTF. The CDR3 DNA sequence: TGCAGCGTTGGACAGGGACAAGCTAACTATGGCTACACCTTC.

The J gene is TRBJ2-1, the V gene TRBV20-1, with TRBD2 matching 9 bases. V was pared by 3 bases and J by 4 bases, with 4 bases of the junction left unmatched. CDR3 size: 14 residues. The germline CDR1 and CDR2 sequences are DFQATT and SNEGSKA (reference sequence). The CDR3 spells CSARAGGPYNEQFF. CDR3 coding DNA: TGCAGTGCTAGGGCGGGGGGGCCTTACAATGAGCAGTTCTTC.

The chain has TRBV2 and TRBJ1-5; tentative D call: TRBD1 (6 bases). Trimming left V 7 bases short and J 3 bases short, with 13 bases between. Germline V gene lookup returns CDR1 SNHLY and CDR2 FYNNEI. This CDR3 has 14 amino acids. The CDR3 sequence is CASKGGINNQPQHF. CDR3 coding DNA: TGTGCCAGCAAGGGGGGAATAAACAATCAGCCCCAGCATTTT.

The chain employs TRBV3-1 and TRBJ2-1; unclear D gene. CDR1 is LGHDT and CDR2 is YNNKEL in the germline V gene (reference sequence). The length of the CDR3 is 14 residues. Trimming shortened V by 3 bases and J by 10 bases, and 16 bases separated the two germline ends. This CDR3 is CASSQAGQLREQFF. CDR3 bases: TGTGCCAGCAGCCAGGCCGGGCAACTAAGGGAGCAGTTCTTC.

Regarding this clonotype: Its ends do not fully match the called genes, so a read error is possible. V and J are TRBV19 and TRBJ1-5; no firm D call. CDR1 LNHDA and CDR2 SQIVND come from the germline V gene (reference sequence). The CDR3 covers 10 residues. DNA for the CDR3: TGTGCCAGTAGCTATCAGCCCCAGCATTTT. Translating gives CASSYQPQHF.

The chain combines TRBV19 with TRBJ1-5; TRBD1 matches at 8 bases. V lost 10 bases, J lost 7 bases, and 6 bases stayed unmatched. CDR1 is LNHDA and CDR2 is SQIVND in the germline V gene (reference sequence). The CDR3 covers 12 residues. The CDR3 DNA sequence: TGTGCCACAGGACAGGGCTCGCAGCCCCAGCATTTT. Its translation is CATGQGSQPQHF.